This entry is about one TCR beta chain. This record comes from a study of blood T cell repertoires in COVID-19. At the level of the study: COVID-19 samples from acute and convalescent phases originated in the United States, Italy and Spain. Sources were T cells, B-cell-depleted T cells, or PBMCs; the material itself was cDNA or gDNA.

In the original workflow: Nucleated cell counts were estimated from reference gene primer amplification. TCRdb keeps only in-frame clones here, not all; method: immunoSEQ multiplex PCR. V, J and clone size derive from that table, while D and trimming were established from the DNA sequence. Here the sample spans approximately 130,000 clones, about 76% being singletons. The sequencing sample was made of peripheral blood. The sequence was collected from an elderly man with acute or convalescent COVID-19.

In DNA, the CDR3 is TGTGCCAGCAGTAAAGGACAGGGTTCTGGCTACACCTTC. This codes for CASSKGQGSGYTF. V is TRBV12-3 or TRBV12-4 and J is TRBJ1-2, with TRBD1 identical over 8 bases. The CDR3 loop spans 13 amino acids. Trimming at V came to 5 bases and at J to 7 bases, leaving 6 bases not matched to a gene.